The 18 T cell receptor beta chains presented below share a single source sample, sequenced in a study of blood T cell repertoires in COVID-19. Profiled with immunoSEQ multiplex PCR; TCRdb holds only in-frame clones, not every one. The profile shows 90,000 to 130,000 clones, 60% to 85% of them singletons. Specimen: peripheral blood. These receptors were taken from a middle-aged woman with acute or convalescent COVID-19.

The chain links TRBV10-2 to TRBJ1-1; TRBD1 might be the D (6 bases). The CDR3 consists of 16 residues. Trimming pared 2 bases from V and 2 bases from J, leaving 15 bases between. CDR1 is WSHSY, CDR2 SAAADI, per germline. CDR3 in DNA: TGCGCCAGCAGTGAGATCCTACAGGGACGCAACACTGAAGCTTTCTTT. It is translated as CASSEILQGRNTEAFF.

V and J are TRBV24-1 and TRBJ2-5, with 10 bases that match TRBD2. The CDR3 runs 12 residues. CDR1 is KGHDR, CDR2 SFDVKD, per germline. Germline trimming cut 10 bases from V and 7 bases from J; bases unmatched to any gene: 5. CDR3 loop: CATSGGAGTQYF. In DNA, the CDR3 is TGTGCCACAAGCGGGGGGGCCGGGACCCAGTACTTC.

This rearrangement joins TRBV24-1 to TRBJ2-1, with 7 bases that match TRBD1. Germline CDR1 and CDR2: KGHDR and SFDVKD. This CDR3 is 15 amino acids long. V was clipped by 1 base and J by 5 bases; unmatched bases: 4. CDR3 DNA: TGTGCCACCAGTGATTTAGGGGGACAGCACAATGAGCAGTTCTTC. It yields the protein CATSDLGGQHNEQFF.

This chain uses TRBV5-5 with TRBJ2-1; 8 positions agree with TRBD2. The junction had 5 bases not matched to a gene; V was cut back by 0 bases and J by 0 bases. Germline loops: CDR1 SGHKS, CDR2 YYEKEE (reference sequence). This CDR3 has 17 residues. CDR3 loop: CASSLAGGASSYNEQFF. CDR3 nucleotide sequence: TGTGCCAGCAGCTTGGCCGGGGGGGCAAGCTCCTACAATGAGCAGTTCTTC.

This clone was observed a few times. The V gene is TRBV5-1, the J gene TRBJ2-7; TRBD1 might be the D (5 bases). Per germline, CDR1 SGHRS and CDR2 YFSETQ. The V gene lost 4 bases and the J gene lost 0 bases, with 17 bases spanning the gap. The CDR3 is 16 residues long. The CDR3 bases are TGCGCCAGCAGCACCTGGACATTGCAGAGCTCCTACGAGCAGTACTTC. This sequence encodes CASSTWTLQSSYEQYF. The whole variable domain, remainder taken from reference TRBV5-1 and TRBJ2-7, is KAGVTQTPRYLIKTRGQQVTLSCSPISGHRSVSWYQQTPGQGLQFLFEYFSETQRNKGNFPGRFSGRQFSNSRSEMNVSTLELGDSALYLCASSTWTLQSSYEQYFGPGTRLTVT.

This chain links TRBV5-4 with TRBJ2-6; D uncertain. The CDR3 contains 16 residues. Germline CDR1 reads SGHNT; CDR2 reads YYREEE (reference sequence). The germline V and J ends were trimmed by 1 base and 2 bases, with 10 bases remaining between them. This chain's CDR3 is CASSLPHPAGANVLTF. CDR3 nucleotides: TGTGCCAGCAGCTTGCCACACCCCGCTGGGGCCAACGTCCTGACTTTC.

This chain connects TRBV7-9 to TRBJ2-1; 9 bases are shared with TRBD2. J was trimmed by 7 bases and V by 0 bases; bases with no gene match: 7. The CDR3 totals 16 residues. The germline V gene has CDR1 SEHNR and CDR2 FQNEAQ (reference sequence). This chain's CDR3 is CASSLARGLAGNEQFF. CDR3 DNA sequence: TGTGCCAGCAGCTTAGCGAGGGGACTAGCAGGAAATGAGCAGTTCTTC.

V gene TRBV5-1 combines with J gene TRBJ2-7; 10 bases line up with TRBD1. V shed 0 bases and J 4 bases; nucleotides not matched to a gene: 4. The germline V gene has CDR1 SGHRS and CDR2 YFSETQ. The CDR3 is made up of 15 amino acids. Here the CDR3 DNA reads TGCGCCAGCAGCTTGGGCCGGGACAGGGGTTACGAGCAGTACTTC. Translation gives CASSLGRDRGYEQYF.

V gene TRBV12-3 or TRBV12-4 combines with J gene TRBJ1-5, with D unresolved. Deletions cut 5 bases from V and 4 bases from J, with 6 bases between. The CDR3 consists of 12 residues. CDR3 coding DNA: TGTGCCAGCAGTACCGGGAATCAGCCCCAGCATTTT. Translation gives CASSTGNQPQHF.

This CDR3 reads CASSFRDRGTEAFF. DNA of the CDR3: TGTGCCAGCAGCTTCCGGGACAGGGGCACTGAAGCTTTCTTT. This chain uses TRBV5-5 with TRBJ1-1; 10 bases fit TRBD1. The V and J ends lost 2 bases and 4 bases, in that order; junction bases with no gene match: 2. CDR1 is SGHKS, CDR2 YYEKEE, per germline (reference sequence). The CDR3 length is 14 residues.

The chain combines TRBV4-2 with TRBJ2-7; 7 nucleotides match TRBD1. Trimming cost V 8 bases and J 2 bases; bases outside gene matches: 3. The V gene's germline CDR1 is LGHNA and CDR2 YNFKEQ. The CDR3 is made up of 12 amino acids. CDR3 in DNA: TGTGCCAGCCGCGGACAGGCCTACGAGCAGTACTTC. This gives the protein CASRGQAYEQYF.

The V call is TRBV7-9, the J call TRBJ1-1; TRBD1 aligns across 7 bases. CDR1 SEHNR and CDR2 FQNEAQ come from the germline V gene (reference sequence). The CDR3 runs 13 residues. The V segment lost 11 bases and the J segment 1 base; nucleotides outside the gene matches: 7. The CDR3 spells CASGGPRNTEAFF. CDR3 bases: TGTGCCTCAGGGGGGCCCCGGAACACTGAAGCTTTCTTT.

On this clone: Other DNA sequences within the sample encode an identical CDR3. The rearrangement joins TRBV3-1 (or the pseudogene TRBV3-2) to TRBJ2-7; D not certain. V lost 4 bases and J lost 3, with 7 bases in between. CDR3 length: 12 amino acids. The V gene's germline CDR1 is LGHDT and CDR2 YNNKEL (reference sequence). This CDR3 reads CASSRLSYEQYF. In nucleotides, the CDR3 is TGTGCCAGCAGCCGATTGAGCTACGAGCAGTACTTC.

The chain has TRBV20-1 and TRBJ1-2; a weak D match, TRBD1 (5 bases). The CDR3 sequence is 16 residues long. Germline-derived CDR1 and CDR2 are DFQATT and SNEGSKA (reference sequence). V was shortened by 3 bases and J by 3 bases, with 20 bases between the two germline ends. The CDR3 region has the DNA TGCAGTGCTAGTACGGGTGCAGGGCCAGGGTACTATGGCTACACCTTC. Translation: CSASTGAGPGYYGYTF.

The V and J genes are TRBV19 and TRBJ2-3, with a weak D call TRBD2 (6 bases). The V end lost 3 bases, the J end lost 3 bases, and 13 bases lay between the germline ends. Looked up from germline, CDR1 is LNHDA and CDR2 is SQIVND (reference sequence). The CDR3 extends over 15 amino acids. The DNA for the CDR3 is TGTGCCAGTAGTATCATCGGGAGTAGGACAGATACGCAGTATTTT. Protein sequence: CASSIIGSRTDTQYF.

V gene TRBV18 combines with J gene TRBJ1-1, with D uncertain. Deletions cut 3 bases from V and 8 bases from J, with 13 bases between. This CDR3 has 13 amino acids. CDR1 and CDR2 (germline): KGHSH, LQKENI. This chain's CDR3 is CASSPVRGLEAFF. The CDR3 region has the DNA TGTGCCAGCTCACCCGTGCGGGGTTTGGAAGCTTTCTTT.

The V gene is TRBV7-6, the J gene TRBJ2-6, with TRBD1 identical over 7 bases. Germline V gene lookup returns CDR1 SGHVS and CDR2 FNYEAQ. The CDR3 is 22 amino acids. With V trimmed by 5 bases and J by 1 base, 23 bases remained unmatched. This CDR3 reads CASSLEALRTGSSRSGANVLTF. Written as DNA, the CDR3 is TGTGCCAGCAGCCTCGAGGCATTGCGGACAGGCTCAAGCCGATCTGGGGCCAACGTCCTGACTTTC.

The chain carries TRBV21-1 and TRBJ2-1; whether TRBD1, the table's D call, matches the DNA was not checked. TRBV21-1 is labeled a pseudogene. CDR3 length: 16 amino acids. The CDR3: CASSKGQGAGYNEQFF. In DNA form, the CDR3 reads TGTGCCAGCAGCAAGGGGCAGGGGGCGGGTTACAATGAGCAGTTCTTC.